Each of the 14 T cell receptor beta chains below was sequenced from the same sample in a study of T cell responses to AZD1222 COVID-19 vaccine. Repertoires were generated with immunoSEQ multiplex PCR, while TCRdb's copy carries only in-frame clones and drops some. Of over 130,000 clones in the sample, about 90% are singletons; the top ten hold 3.5% to 4.5%. The sequencing here drew on peripheral blood, taken 28 days after the second AZD1222 dose. The receptors stem from an adult who received the AZD1222 COVID-19 vaccine.

The genes are TRBV2 and TRBJ1-2; no clear D. Trimming removed 7 bases from V and 4 bases from J, with 10 bases in between. Looked up from germline, CDR1 is SNHLY and CDR2 is FYNNEI. CDR3 length: 12 amino acids. The CDR3 DNA is TGTGCCAGCACTGACCGGACCTATGGCTACACCTTC. It is translated as CASTDRTYGYTF.

V and J are TRBV19 and TRBJ2-5, with D uncertain. Per germline, CDR1 LNHDA and CDR2 SQIVND (reference sequence). The CDR3 runs to 15 residues. V was shortened by 2 bases and J by 5 bases, with 15 bases between the two germline ends. CDR3 nucleotides: TGTGCCAGTAGTATATGGACGGCCAATGGGGAGACCCAGTACTTC. This gives the protein CASSIWTANGETQYF.

The V and J genes are TRBV5-6 and TRBJ1-2; 9 positions agree with TRBD1. After removal of 4 bases from V and 2 bases from J, the junction contained 9 bases not matched to a gene. The CDR3 has 16 amino acids. Per germline, CDR1 SGHDT and CDR2 YYEEEE. The CDR3 protein is CASSPGQGRKNYGYTF. The CDR3 DNA reads as TGTGCCAGCAGCCCGGGACAGGGCCGGAAGAACTATGGCTACACCTTC.

The chain combines TRBV6-5 with TRBJ2-2; 11 bases are shared with TRBD2. CDR1 and CDR2 from the germline V gene are MNHEY and SVGAGI. The CDR3 runs to 15 residues. The junction had 2 bases not matched to a gene; V was cut back by 2 bases and J by 6 bases. The CDR3 region is CASSYTTSGAGELFF. The CDR3 region has the DNA TGTGCCAGCAGTTACACGACTAGCGGGGCCGGGGAGCTGTTTTTT.

CDR3 sequence reads: CAISESNRKNTEAFF. The CDR3 DNA is TGTGCCATCAGTGAGTCGAATCGTAAGAACACTGAAGCTTTCTTT. J is TRBJ1-1 and V is TRBV10-3; D is ambiguous. From germline, CDR1 is ENHRY and CDR2 SYGVKD. The CDR3 runs 15 residues. Trimming removed 0 bases from V and 1 base from J, with 9 bases in between.

The chain is built from TRBV20-1 and TRBJ2-1; possibly TRBD1 for D (5 bases). Germline V CDR1 and CDR2: DFQATT, SNEGSKA (reference sequence). V lost 3 bases, J lost 12 bases, and 12 bases lay in between. CDR3 length: 11 residues. CDR3 residues: CSASLGVGQFF. The CDR3 DNA sequence: TGCAGTGCTAGTTTAGGGGTAGGGCAGTTCTTC.

The chain links TRBV7-8 to TRBJ1-2, with 7 positions matching TRBD1. This CDR3 is built from 17 residues. V lost 4 bases and J lost 8; bases outside the gene matches: 19. CDR1 and CDR2 (germline): SGHVS, FQNEAQ. CDR3 DNA: TGTGCCAGCAGCTCGACTGATACAGAGGGGGCAAGGGTCGGCTACACCTTC. It yields the protein CASSSTDTEGARVGYTF. The variable domain in full, with the rest retrieved from reference TRBV7-8 and TRBJ1-2, is GAGVSQSPRYKVAKRGQDVALRCDPISGHVSLFWYQQALGQGPEFLTYFQNEAQLDKSGLPSDRFFAERPEGSVSTLKIQRTQQEDSAVYLCASSSTDTEGARVGYTFGSGTRLTVV.

V usage is TRBV7-2 and J usage is TRBJ1-4; no clear D. The CDR3 spans 14 residues. Germline CDR1 is SGHTA and CDR2 is FQGNSA. Trimming took 3 bases from V and 3 from J, leaving 8 bases between them. The CDR3 here is CASSFGSSNEKLFF. The CDR3 nucleotides are TGTGCCAGCAGCTTTGGGTCTTCTAATGAAAAACTGTTTTTT.

The genes are TRBV25-1 and TRBJ2-3; D is uncertain. Trimming shortened V by 1 base and J by 4 bases, and 15 bases separated the two germline ends. Germline values: CDR1 MGHDK, CDR2 SYGVNS. The CDR3 is made up of 16 amino acids. CDR3 region: CASSEFRAGAPDTQYF. The CDR3 DNA reads as TGTGCCAGCAGTGAATTCCGGGCCGGAGCGCCAGATACGCAGTATTTT.

The CDR3 nucleotides are TGTGCCAGTAGTAGAGGACAGGCCGTCAATGAAAAACTGTTTTTT. Translation gives CASSRGQAVNEKLFF. The chain uses TRBV19 and TRBJ1-4; TRBD1 aligns across 7 bases. Germline V gene sequence: CDR1 LNHDA, CDR2 SQIVND (reference sequence). This CDR3 is 15 amino acids long. After removal of 4 bases from V and 5 bases from J, the junction contained 7 bases not matched to a gene.

The genes are TRBV11-1 and TRBJ1-2, with D perhaps matching TRBD1 (6 bases). This CDR3 has 14 amino acids. Looked up from germline, CDR1 is SGHAT and CDR2 is FQDESV (reference sequence). The V end was cut by 0 bases, the J end by 2 bases, with 7 bases between. CDR3: CASSLAGQNYGYTF. The CDR3 DNA sequence: TGTGCCAGCAGCTTAGCGGGACAAAACTATGGCTACACCTTC.

This chain joins TRBV4-2 and TRBJ1-1; 7 bases agree with TRBD1. The germline V gene has CDR1 LGHNA and CDR2 YNFKEQ. The CDR3 runs 14 residues. The V segment lost 2 bases and the J segment 5 bases; nucleotides outside the gene matches: 5. In DNA, the CDR3 is TGTGCCAGCAGCCAACCCGCAGGGGGGACTGAAGCTTTCTTT. Translation gives CASSQPAGGTEAFF.

The rearrangement joins TRBV5-4 to TRBJ2-7; TRBD1 agrees at 10 bases. V shed 5 bases, J shed 5 bases, and the junction held 10 bases outside the gene matches. Germline V gene data show CDR1 as SGHNT and CDR2 as YYREEE (reference sequence). The CDR3 loop spans 15 amino acids. CDR3 in DNA: TGTGCCAGCAGGGGTCTCGGGACAGGGGTTAACGAGCAGTACTTC. It specifies CASRGLGTGVNEQYF.

This clone was counted a single time. The V and J genes are TRBV25-1 and TRBJ1-2, with D maybe TRBD1 (6 bases). The V gene's germline CDR1 is MGHDK and CDR2 SYGVNS. V lost 0 bases and J 7 bases, leaving 15 bases between the germline ends. The CDR3 is made up of 15 amino acids. In nucleotides, the CDR3 is TGTGCCAGCAGTGAATATGGGGGCCCACTGGGTGGCTACACCTTC. It specifies CASSEYGGPLGGYTF.